The 12 T cell receptor beta chains below all came from one sample that was sequenced in a study of OX40 agonist ivuxolimab in advanced cancers. Clones were read by immunoSEQ multiplex PCR, and TCRdb kept only the in-frame ones, dropping some. Among tens of thousands of clones, approximately 85% were seen once, and the ten largest hold under 0.75%. The sample in question was CD4+ or CD8+ T cells sorted from blood, obtained in a trial of the OX40 agonist ivuxolimab. These receptors all come from an adult with an advanced solid tumor such as melanoma, head and neck, liver or kidney cancer.

The CDR3: CASSPELTGSYGYTF. The CDR3 nucleotides read TGTGCCAGCAGTCCAGAACTCACAGGGAGCTATGGCTACACCTTC. V gene TRBV6-1 combines with J gene TRBJ1-2, with D possibly TRBD1 on 6 matching bases. This CDR3 is 15 amino acids long. Trimming took off 5 bases at V and 4 bases at J, with 17 bases between the two ends. CDR1 is MNHNS and CDR2 is SASEGT in the germline V gene.

J is TRBJ1-2 and V is TRBV2; a possible D gene is TRBD1 (5 bases). Germline assignment: CDR1 SNHLY and CDR2 FYNNEI. Trimming removed 6 bases from V and 5 bases from J, with 16 bases in between. The CDR3 extends over 14 amino acids. Written as DNA, the CDR3 is TGTGCCAGCAGGGGAGGCAGGGACGCTTATGGCTACACCTTC. Protein: CASRGGRDAYGYTF.

The CDR3 region has the DNA TGCGCCAGCAGCTTGGAGGGTCCTGCGTCTTTCTTT. Translation: CASSLEGPASFF. The chain recombines TRBV5-1 with TRBJ1-1; no clear D gene. CDR1 is SGHRS and CDR2 is YFSETQ in the germline V gene. The CDR3 extends over 12 amino acids. V shed 0 bases and J shed 12 bases, with 12 bases lying between them.

The gene calls are TRBV5-8 and TRBJ1-2, with D unclear. Between the trimmed V and J ends, which lost 4 bases and 2 bases, there was a span of 12 bases. CDR1 is SGHTS and CDR2 is YDEGEE in the germline V gene. The CDR3 covers 14 residues. The chain's CDR3 is CASSPGIGNYGYTF. The CDR3 nucleotides are TGTGCCAGCAGCCCCGGGATAGGGAACTATGGCTACACCTTC.

V usage is TRBV7-8 and J usage is TRBJ1-1; D gene uncertain. V gave up 5 bases and J gave up 0 bases, with 22 bases separating them. The CDR3 covers 18 residues. Germline-derived CDR1 and CDR2 are SGHVS and FQNEAQ. The CDR3 sequence is CASSPLMSGPAMNTEAFF. In DNA, the CDR3 is TGTGCCAGCAGCCCCCTTATGAGCGGCCCTGCTATGAACACTGAAGCTTTCTTT.

Worth noting for this clone: A read error may account for a junction end that differs from germline. The V gene is TRBV18, the J gene TRBJ1-2; 7 bases agree with TRBD1. The CDR3 consists of 11 residues. Per germline, CDR1 KGHSH and CDR2 LQKENI. The CDR3 reads CASSLDRAFAF. The CDR3, as DNA: TGTGCCAGCTCACTAGACAGGGCCTTCGCCTTC.

V usage is TRBV5-1 and J usage is TRBJ2-3, with 8 bases aligning to TRBD1. The CDR3 is 18 residues long. Unmatched junction bases numbered 12, after V lost 3 bases and J lost 0 bases. CDR1 and CDR2 from the germline V gene are SGHRS and YFSETQ. The DNA for the CDR3 is TGCGCCAGCAGCTCACGTTTAGGACAGGGACAAAGCACAGATACGCAGTATTTT. Translating gives CASSSRLGQGQSTDTQYF.

The rearrangement uses TRBV27 and TRBJ1-1; tentatively, D is TRBD1 (6 bases). The CDR3 is made up of 15 amino acids. The V and J ends lost 7 bases and 5 bases respectively, with 20 bases between them. Germline V gene lookup returns CDR1 MNHEY and CDR2 SMNVEV (reference sequence). The CDR3 region has the DNA TGTGCCAGCATGGCCGGGGGGCTCCTGGAGACTGAAGCTTTCTTT. It specifies CASMAGGLLETEAFF.

This sequence joins TRBV6-5 and TRBJ1-1, with 8 bases that match TRBD1. The CDR3 is 14 amino acids. Per germline, CDR1 MNHEY and CDR2 SVGAGI. Trimming cost V 8 bases and J 4 bases; bases outside gene matches: 9. CDR3 sequence: CASSTGGWFTEAFF. The CDR3 DNA is TGTGCCAGCTCAACAGGGGGTTGGTTCACTGAAGCTTTCTTT.

The rearrangement links TRBV4-2 to TRBJ2-1; TRBD2 agrees at 7 bases. Germline trimming cut 6 bases from V and 2 bases from J; bases unmatched to any gene: 7. CDR3 length: 15 amino acids. Germline V gives CDR1 LGHNA, CDR2 YNFKEQ. DNA for the CDR3: TGTGCCAGCAGGCCCGCCAGCGGGACCTACAATGAGCAGTTCTTC. Translation gives CASRPASGTYNEQFF.

This clone was observed once. Other DNA sequences in the same sample also yield this CDR3. The chain joins TRBV5-1 to TRBJ1-1, with TRBD1 identical over 9 bases. Losses at the gene ends were 3 bases for V and 2 bases for J; bases not matched to a gene: 5. The CDR3 extends over 15 amino acids. Germline V gene sequence: CDR1 SGHRS, CDR2 YFSETQ. CDR3: CASSSRTGVNTEAFF. CDR3 in DNA: TGCGCCAGCAGCTCCAGGACAGGGGTAAACACTGAAGCTTTCTTT.

The J gene is TRBJ1-5, the V gene TRBV6-5; 9 bases align to TRBD1. Trimming took 0 bases from V and 6 from J; bases not matched to a gene: 3. This CDR3 comprises 15 residues. Germline V gene lookup returns CDR1 MNHEY and CDR2 SVGAGI. In DNA form, the CDR3 reads TGTGCCAGCAGTTACTCGGGACAGGGAGGTCAGCCCCAGCATTTT. Translation: CASSYSGQGGQPQHF.